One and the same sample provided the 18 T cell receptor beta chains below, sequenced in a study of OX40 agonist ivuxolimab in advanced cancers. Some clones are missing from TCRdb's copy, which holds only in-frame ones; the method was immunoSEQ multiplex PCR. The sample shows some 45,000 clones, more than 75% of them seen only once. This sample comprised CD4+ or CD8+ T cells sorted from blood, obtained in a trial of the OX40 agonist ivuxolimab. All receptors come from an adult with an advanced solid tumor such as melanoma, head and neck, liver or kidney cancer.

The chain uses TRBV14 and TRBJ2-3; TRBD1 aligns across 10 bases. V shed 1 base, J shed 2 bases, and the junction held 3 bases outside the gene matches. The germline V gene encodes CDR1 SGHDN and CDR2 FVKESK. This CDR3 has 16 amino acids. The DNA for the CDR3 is TGTGCCAGCAGCCAAGTGGACAGGGGGATCACAGATACGCAGTATTTT. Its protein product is CASSQVDRGITDTQYF.

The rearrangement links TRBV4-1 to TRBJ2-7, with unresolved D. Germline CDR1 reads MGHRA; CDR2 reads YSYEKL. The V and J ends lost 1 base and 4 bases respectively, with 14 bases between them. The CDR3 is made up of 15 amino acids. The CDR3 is CASSQVDGRLYEQYF. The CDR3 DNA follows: TGCGCCAGCAGCCAAGTGGACGGCAGGCTATACGAGCAGTACTTC.

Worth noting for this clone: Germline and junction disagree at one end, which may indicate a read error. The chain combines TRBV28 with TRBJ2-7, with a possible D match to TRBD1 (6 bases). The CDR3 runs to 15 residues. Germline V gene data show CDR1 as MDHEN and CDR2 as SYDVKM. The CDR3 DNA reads TGTGCCAGCAGTCTCAGGGGAAAATTATCCTTCGAGCAGTACTTC. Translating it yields CASSLRGKLSFEQYF.

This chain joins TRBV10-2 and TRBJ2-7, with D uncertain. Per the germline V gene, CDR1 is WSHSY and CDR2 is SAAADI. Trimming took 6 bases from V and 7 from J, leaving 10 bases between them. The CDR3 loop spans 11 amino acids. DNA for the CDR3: TGCGCCAGCAGGGCTCTGAGGGAGCAGTACTTC. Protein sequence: CASRALREQYF.

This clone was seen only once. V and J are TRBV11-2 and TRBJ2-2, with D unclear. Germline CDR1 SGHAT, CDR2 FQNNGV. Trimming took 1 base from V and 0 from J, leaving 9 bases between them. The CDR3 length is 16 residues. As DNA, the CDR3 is TGTGCCAGCAGCTTAGTTGGTAACGCGAACACCGGGGAGCTGTTTTTT. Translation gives CASSLVGNANTGELFF. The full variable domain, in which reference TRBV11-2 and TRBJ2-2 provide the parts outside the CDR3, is EAGVAQSPRYKIIEKRQSVAFWCNPISGHATLYWYQQILGQGPKLLIQFQNNGVVDDSQLPKDRFSAERLKGVDSTLKIQPAKLEDSAVYLCASSLVGNANTGELFFGEGSRLTVL.

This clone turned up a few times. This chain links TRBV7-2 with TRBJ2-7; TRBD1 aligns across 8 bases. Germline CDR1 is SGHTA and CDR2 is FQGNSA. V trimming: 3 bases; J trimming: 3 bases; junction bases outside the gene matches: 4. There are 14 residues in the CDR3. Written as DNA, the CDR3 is TGTGCCAGCAGCTTCGCCGGGACAGGCTACGAGCAGTACTTC. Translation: CASSFAGTGYEQYF.

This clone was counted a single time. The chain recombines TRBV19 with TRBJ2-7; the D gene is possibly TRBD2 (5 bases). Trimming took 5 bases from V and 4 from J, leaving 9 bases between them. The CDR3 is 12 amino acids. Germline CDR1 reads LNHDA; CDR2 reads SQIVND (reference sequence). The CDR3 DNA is TGTGCCAGTAGTCCCTCGGGATACGAGCAGTACTTC. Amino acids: CASSPSGYEQYF.

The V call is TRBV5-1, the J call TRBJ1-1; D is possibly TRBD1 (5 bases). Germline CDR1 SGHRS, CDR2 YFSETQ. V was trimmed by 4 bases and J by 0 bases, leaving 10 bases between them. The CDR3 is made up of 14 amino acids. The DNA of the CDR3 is TGCGCCAGCAGCGAGGGACGGATGAACACTGAAGCTTTCTTT. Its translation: CASSEGRMNTEAFF.

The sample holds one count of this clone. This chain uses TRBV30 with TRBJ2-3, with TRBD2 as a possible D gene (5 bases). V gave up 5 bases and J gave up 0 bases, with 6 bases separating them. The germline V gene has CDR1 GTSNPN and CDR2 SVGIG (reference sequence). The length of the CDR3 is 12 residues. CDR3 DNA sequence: TGTGCCTGGGGCGGGAGCACAGATACGCAGTATTTT. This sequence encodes CAWGGSTDTQYF. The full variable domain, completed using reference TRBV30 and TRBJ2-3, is SQTIHQWPATLVQPVGSPLSLECTVEGTSNPNLYWYRQAAGRGLQLLFYSVGIGQISSEVPQNLSASRPQDRQFILSSKKLLLSDSGFYLCAWGGSTDTQYFGPGTRLTVL.

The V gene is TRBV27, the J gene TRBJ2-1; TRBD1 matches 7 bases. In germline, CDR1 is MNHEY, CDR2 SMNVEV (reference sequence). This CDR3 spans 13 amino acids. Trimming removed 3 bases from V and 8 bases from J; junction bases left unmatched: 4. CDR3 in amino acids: CASSFQGGHEQFF. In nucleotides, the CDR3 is TGTGCCAGCAGTTTCCAAGGGGGCCATGAGCAGTTCTTC.

The CDR3 reads CASSSSGSEQYF. DNA of the CDR3: TGTGCCAGCAGCTCATCAGGCAGCGAGCAGTACTTC. The chain joins TRBV7-8 to TRBJ2-7; D uncertain. Trimming pared 4 bases from V and 6 bases from J, leaving 10 bases between. The length of the CDR3 is 12 residues. The germline V gene has CDR1 SGHVS and CDR2 FQNEAQ.

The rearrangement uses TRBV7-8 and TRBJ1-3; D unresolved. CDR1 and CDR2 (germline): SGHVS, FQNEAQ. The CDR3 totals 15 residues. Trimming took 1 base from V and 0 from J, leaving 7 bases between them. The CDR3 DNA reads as TGTGCCAGCAGCTTAGAACAGACCTCTGGAAACACCATATATTTT. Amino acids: CASSLEQTSGNTIYF.

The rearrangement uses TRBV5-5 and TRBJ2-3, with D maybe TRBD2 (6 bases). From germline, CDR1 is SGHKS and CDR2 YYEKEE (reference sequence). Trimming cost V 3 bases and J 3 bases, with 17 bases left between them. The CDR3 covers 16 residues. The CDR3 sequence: CASSSWGVSATDTQYF. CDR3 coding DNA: TGTGCCAGCAGCTCCTGGGGGGTTAGCGCGACAGATACGCAGTATTTT.

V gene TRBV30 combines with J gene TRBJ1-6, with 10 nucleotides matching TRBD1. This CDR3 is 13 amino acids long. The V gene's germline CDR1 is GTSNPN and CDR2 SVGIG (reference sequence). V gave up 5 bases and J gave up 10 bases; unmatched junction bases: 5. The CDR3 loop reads CAWEGTGDSPLHF. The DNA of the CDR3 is TGTGCCTGGGAGGGGACAGGGGACTCACCCCTCCACTTT.

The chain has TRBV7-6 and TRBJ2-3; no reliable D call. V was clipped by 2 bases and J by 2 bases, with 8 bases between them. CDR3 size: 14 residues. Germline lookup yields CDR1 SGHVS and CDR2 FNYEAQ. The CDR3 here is CASSLFTSTDTQYF. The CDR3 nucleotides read TGTGCCAGCAGCTTATTTACGTCCACAGATACGCAGTATTTT.

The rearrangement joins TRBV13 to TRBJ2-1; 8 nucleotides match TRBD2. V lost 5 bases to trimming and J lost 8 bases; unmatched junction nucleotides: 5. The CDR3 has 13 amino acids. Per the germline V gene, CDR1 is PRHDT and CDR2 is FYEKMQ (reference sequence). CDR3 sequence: CASSPGAGDEQFF. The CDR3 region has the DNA TGTGCCAGCAGCCCAGGAGCGGGGGATGAGCAGTTCTTC.

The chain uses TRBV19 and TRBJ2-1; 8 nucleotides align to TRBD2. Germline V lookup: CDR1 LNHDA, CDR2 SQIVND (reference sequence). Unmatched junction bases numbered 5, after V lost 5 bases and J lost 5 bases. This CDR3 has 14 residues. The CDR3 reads CASSEVAGHNEQFF. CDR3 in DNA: TGTGCCAGTAGTGAAGTAGCGGGGCACAATGAGCAGTTCTTC.

The CDR3 bases are TGCAGCGTTACCGCGGAGGAGGCTCGCTCCTACAATGAGCAGTTCTTC. Translated, it gives CSVTAEEARSYNEQFF. The chain employs TRBV29-1 and TRBJ2-1; D possibly corresponds to TRBD2 (5 bases). This CDR3 has 16 residues. V lost 5 bases to trimming and J lost 0 bases, with 17 bases between them. Germline CDR1 is SQVTM and CDR2 is ANQGSEA.